This TCR beta chain is from a study of blood T cell repertoires in COVID-19. Study background: The origin of the acute and convalescent COVID-19 samples was the United States, Italy and Spain. Sample material is recorded as cDNA or gDNA derived from T cells, B-cell-depleted T cells, or PBMCs.

V was pared by 7 bases and J by 10 bases, with 13 bases of the junction left unmatched. CDR1 and CDR2 (germline): LNHDA, SQIVND (reference sequence). This CDR3 is built from 14 residues. Source study methods: Nucleated cell counts were estimated from reference gene primer amplification. Assay: immunoSEQ multiplex PCR; the TCRdb copy retains only in-frame clones and omits some. The DNA was the basis for D and trimming; V, J and clone size are from that table. The sample records about 260,000 clones, over 75% being singletons. The chain has TRBV19 and TRBJ2-1; 7 bases align to TRBD2. Sequenced material: peripheral blood. The receptor's source is a woman between 50 and 59 years old with acute or convalescent COVID-19. CDR3 in amino acids: CASTEIGGRTEQFF. CDR3 DNA: TGTGCCAGTACTGAGATCGGGGGGAGGACGGAGCAGTTCTTC. Looking up the rest from reference TRBV19 and TRBJ2-1 gives the full variable domain: DGGITQSPKYLFRKEGQNVTLSCEQNLNHDAMYWYRQDPGQGLRLIYYSQIVNDFQKGDIAEGYSVSREKKESFPLTVTSAQKNPTAFYLCASTEIGGRTEQFFGPGTRLTVL.